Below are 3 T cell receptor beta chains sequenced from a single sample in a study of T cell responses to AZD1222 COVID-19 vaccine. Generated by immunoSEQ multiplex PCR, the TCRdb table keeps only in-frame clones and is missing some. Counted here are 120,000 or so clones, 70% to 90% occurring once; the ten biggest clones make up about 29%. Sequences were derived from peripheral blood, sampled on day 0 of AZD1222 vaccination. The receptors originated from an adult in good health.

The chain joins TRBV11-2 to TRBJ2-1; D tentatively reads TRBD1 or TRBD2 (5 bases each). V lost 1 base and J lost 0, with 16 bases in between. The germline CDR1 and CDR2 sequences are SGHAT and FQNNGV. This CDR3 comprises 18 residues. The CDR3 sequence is CASSLVSSWGSSYNEQFF. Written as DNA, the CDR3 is TGTGCCAGCAGCTTAGTGAGTTCTTGGGGGAGCTCCTACAATGAGCAGTTCTTC.

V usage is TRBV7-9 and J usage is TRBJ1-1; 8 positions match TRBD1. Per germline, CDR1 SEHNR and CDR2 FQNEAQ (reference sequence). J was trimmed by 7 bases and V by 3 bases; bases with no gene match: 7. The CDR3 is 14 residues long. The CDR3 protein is CASSFQGAEGEAFF. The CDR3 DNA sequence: TGTGCCAGCAGCTTCCAGGGGGCTGAAGGTGAAGCTTTCTTT. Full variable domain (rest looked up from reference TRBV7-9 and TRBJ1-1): DTGVSQNPRHKITKRGQNVTFRCDPISEHNRLYWYRQTLGQGPEFLTYFQNEAQLEKSRLLSDRFSAERPKGSFSTLEIQRTEQGDSAMYLCASSFQGAEGEAFFGQGTRLTVV.

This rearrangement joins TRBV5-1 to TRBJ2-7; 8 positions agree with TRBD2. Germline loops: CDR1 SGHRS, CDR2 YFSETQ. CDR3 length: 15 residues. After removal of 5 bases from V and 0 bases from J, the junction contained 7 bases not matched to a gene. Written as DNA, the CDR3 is TGCGCCAGCAGTGTACTGAGCGGGAGCTCCTACGAGCAGTACTTC. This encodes CASSVLSGSSYEQYF.